Listed below are T cell receptor beta chains from one sample, sequenced in a study of cytomegalovirus exposure and HLA in healthy donors. Profiling relied on immunoSEQ multiplex PCR, and the TCRdb table lists in-frame clones only, not all of them. The data contain about 76,000 clones, more than 65% of them seen just once; the ten biggest clones take up around 10%. The sequenced sample was PBMCs. All receptors derive from a woman between 40 and 55 years old in good health and CMV-seropositive. CDR3s include the opening cysteine and the closing phenylalanine or tryptophan. A D gene is named only where the DNA matches it firmly.

d_call	v_call	j_call	cdr3_aa
TRBD1	TRBV7-2	TRBJ1-1	CASSPDRLNTEAFF
NA	TRBV30	TRBJ1-6	CAWTKTGRPLHF
NA	TRBV18	TRBJ1-5	CASTMDRLQPQHF
NA	TRBV5-8	TRBJ1-1	CASSSRWRGSTEAFF
NA	TRBV7-6	TRBJ1-1	CASSPAGGTEAFF
NA	TRBV27	TRBJ1-2	CASRGHTNYGYTF
TRBD2	TRBV7-8	TRBJ2-3	CASSSPEAGEADTQYF
NA	TRBV28	TRBJ1-5	CASSPTDFGRQPQHF
TRBD1	TRBV2	TRBJ2-7	CASSADRGSDEQYF
NA	TRBV6-1	TRBJ1-5	CASSEQGRVNQPQHF
NA	TRBV5-1	TRBJ2-5	CASSLGSWQTQETQYF
TRBD1	TRBV14	TRBJ2-7	CASSQGTGPWGQYF
NA	TRBV13	TRBJ1-6	CASSLGQRDKYNSPLHF